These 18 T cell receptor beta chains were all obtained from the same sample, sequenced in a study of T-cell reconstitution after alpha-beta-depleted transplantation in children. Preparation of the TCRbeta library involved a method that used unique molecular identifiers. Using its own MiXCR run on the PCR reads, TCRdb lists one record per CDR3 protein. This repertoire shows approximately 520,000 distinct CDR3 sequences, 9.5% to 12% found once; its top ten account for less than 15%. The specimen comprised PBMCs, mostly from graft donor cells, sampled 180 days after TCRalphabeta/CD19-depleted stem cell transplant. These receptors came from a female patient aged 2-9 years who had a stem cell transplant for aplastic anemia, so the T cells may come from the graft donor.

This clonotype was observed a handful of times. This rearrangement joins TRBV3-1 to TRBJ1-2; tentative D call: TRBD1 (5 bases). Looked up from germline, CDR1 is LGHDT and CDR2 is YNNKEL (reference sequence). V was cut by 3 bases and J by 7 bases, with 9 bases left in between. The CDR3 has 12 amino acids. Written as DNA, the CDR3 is TGTGCCAGCAGCCACTCGGACACTGGCTACACCTTC. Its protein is CASSHSDTGYTF. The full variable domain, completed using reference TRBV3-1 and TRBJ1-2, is DTAVSQTPKYLVTQMGNDKSIKCEQNLGHDTMYWYKQDSKKFLKIMFSYNNKELIINETVPNRFSPKSPDKAHLNLHINSLELGDSAVYFCASSHSDTGYTFGSGTRLTVV.

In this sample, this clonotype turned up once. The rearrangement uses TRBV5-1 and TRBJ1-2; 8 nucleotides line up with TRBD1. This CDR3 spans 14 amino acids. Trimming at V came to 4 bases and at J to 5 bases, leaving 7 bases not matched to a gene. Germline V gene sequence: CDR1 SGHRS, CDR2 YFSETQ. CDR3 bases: TGCGCCAGCAGCGCTGGACAGGGAGGGTATGGCTACACCTTC. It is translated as CASSAGQGGYGYTF.

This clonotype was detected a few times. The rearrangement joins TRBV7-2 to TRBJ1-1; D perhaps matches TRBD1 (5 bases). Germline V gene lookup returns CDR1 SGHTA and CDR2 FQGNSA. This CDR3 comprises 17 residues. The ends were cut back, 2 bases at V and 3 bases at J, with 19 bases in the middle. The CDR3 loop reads CASSLYPGGSEYTEAFF. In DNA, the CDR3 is TGTGCCAGCAGCTTATACCCGGGGGGGTCCGAGTACACTGAAGCTTTCTTT.

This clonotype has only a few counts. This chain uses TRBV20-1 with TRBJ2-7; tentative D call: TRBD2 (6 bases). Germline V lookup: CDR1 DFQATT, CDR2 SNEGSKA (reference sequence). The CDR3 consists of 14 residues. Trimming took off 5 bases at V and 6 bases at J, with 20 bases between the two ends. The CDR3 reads CSAYDSSVPSEQYF. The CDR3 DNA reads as TGCAGTGCTTATGACTCTAGCGTCCCCTCCGAGCAGTACTTC.

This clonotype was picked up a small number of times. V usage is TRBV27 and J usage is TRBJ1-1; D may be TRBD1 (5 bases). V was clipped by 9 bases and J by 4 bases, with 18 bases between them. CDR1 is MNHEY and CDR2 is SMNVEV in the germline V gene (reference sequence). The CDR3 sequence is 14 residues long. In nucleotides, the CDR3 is TGTGCCAGTAATGAGGTGGGGCGCAGCACTGAAGCTTTCTTT. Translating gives CASNEVGRSTEAFF.

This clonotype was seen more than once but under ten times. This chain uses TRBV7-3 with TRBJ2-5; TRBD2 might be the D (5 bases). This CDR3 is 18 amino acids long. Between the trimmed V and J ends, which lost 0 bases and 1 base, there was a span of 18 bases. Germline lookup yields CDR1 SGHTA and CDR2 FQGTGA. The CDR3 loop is CASSLTSSSGAVQETQYF. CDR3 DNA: TGTGCCAGCAGCTTAACGTCATCCAGCGGAGCCGTCCAAGAGACCCAGTACTTC.

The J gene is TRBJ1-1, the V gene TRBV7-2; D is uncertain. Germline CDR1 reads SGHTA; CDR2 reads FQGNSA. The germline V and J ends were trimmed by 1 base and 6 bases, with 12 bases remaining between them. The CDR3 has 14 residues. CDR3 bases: TGTGCCAGCAGCTTAGTCATCGGAGCCTCTGAAGCTTTCTTT. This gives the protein CASSLVIGASEAFF.

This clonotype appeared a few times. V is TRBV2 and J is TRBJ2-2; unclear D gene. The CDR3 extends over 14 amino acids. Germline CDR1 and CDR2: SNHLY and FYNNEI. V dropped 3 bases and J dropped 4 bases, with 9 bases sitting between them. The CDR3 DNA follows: TGTGCCAGCAGTGATTTCACAGCCACCGGGGAGCTGTTTTTT. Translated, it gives CASSDFTATGELFF.

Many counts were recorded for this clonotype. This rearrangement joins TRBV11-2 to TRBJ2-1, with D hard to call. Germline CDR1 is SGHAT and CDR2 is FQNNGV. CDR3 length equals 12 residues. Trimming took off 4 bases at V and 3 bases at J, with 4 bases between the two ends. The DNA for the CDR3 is TGTGCCAGCAGCTCCGACTACAATGAGCAGTTCTTC. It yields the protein CASSSDYNEQFF.

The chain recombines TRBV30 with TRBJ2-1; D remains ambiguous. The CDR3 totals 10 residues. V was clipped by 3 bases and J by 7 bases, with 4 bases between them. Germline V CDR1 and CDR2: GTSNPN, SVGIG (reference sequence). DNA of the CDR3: TGTGCCTGGAGGCGGAATGAGCAGTTCTTC. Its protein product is CAWRRNEQFF.

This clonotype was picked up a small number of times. Written as DNA, the CDR3 is TGTGCCAGCTCACCACAGGACTACCCAGGTCGCAATGAGCAGTTCTTC. This gives the protein CASSPQDYPGRNEQFF. This sequence joins TRBV18 and TRBJ2-1, with D maybe TRBD2 (6 bases). Per the germline V gene, CDR1 is KGHSH and CDR2 is LQKENI. There are 16 residues in the CDR3. V gave up 1 base and J gave up 6 bases, with 16 bases separating them.

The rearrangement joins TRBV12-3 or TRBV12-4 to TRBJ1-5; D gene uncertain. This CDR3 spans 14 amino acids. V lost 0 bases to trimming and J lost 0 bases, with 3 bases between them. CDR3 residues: CASSLAVSNQPQHF. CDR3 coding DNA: TGTGCCAGCAGTTTAGCTGTTAGCAATCAGCCCCAGCATTTT.

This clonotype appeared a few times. DNA for the CDR3: TGTGCCAGCAGCGTAGGCGGGACAGGGGGCTACGAGCAGTACTTC. Amino acid sequence: CASSVGGTGGYEQYF. The rearrangement links TRBV9 to TRBJ2-7; TRBD1 matches 11 bases. This CDR3 spans 15 amino acids. CDR1 and CDR2 (germline): SGDLS, YYNGEE. The junction had 2 bases not matched to a gene; V was cut back by 0 bases and J by 3 bases. Based on the CDR3 plus reference TRBV9 and TRBJ2-7, the full variable domain is DSGVTQTPKHLITATGQRVTLRCSPRSGDLSVYWYQQSLDQGLQFLIQYYNGEERAKGNILERFSAQQFPDLHSELNLSSLELGDSALYFCASSVGGTGGYEQYFGPGTRLTVT.

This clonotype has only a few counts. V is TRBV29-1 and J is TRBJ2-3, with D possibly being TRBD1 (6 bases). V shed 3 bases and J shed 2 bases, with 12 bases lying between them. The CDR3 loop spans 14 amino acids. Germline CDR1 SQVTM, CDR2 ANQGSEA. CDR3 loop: CSVDAGASTDTQYF. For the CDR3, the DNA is TGCAGCGTTGACGCAGGGGCCTCCACAGATACGCAGTATTTT.

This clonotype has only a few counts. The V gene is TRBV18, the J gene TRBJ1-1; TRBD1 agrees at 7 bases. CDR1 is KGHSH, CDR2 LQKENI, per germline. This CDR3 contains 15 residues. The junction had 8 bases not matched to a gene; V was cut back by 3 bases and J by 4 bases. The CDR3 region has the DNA TGTGCCAGCTCACCCTCCACAGGGGCCGTCACTGAAGCTTTCTTT. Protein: CASSPSTGAVTEAFF.

CDR3 amino acids: CASSLGLAPGGEQYV. CDR3 sequence (DNA): TGTGCCAGCAGCCTTGGACTAGCCCCAGGGGGTGAGCAGTACGTC. V is TRBV7-2 and J is TRBJ2-7, with D possibly being TRBD2 (8 bases). V was pared by 5 bases and J by 7 bases, with 21 bases between. Per germline, CDR1 SGHTA and CDR2 FQGNSA. The length of the CDR3 is 15 residues.

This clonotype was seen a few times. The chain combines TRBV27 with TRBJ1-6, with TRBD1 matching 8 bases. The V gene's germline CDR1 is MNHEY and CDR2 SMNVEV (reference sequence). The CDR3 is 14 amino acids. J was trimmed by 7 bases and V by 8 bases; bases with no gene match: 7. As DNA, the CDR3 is TGTGCCAGCCGCTACAGGGGGAACAATTCACCCCTCCACTTT. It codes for CASRYRGNNSPLHF.

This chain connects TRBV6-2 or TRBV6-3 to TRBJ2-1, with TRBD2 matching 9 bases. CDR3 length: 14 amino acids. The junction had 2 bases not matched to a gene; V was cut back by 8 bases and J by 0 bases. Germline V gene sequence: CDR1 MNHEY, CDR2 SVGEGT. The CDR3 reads CASLAGASYNEQFF. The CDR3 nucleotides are TGTGCCAGCTTAGCGGGAGCCTCCTACAATGAGCAGTTCTTC.